The clone carrying this T cell receptor beta chain has just a few counts. Its antigen is not identified. At one end the junction does not follow the germline gene, possibly because of a read error. The CDR3 consists of 14 residues. Per germline, CDR1 MNHNS and CDR2 SASEGT. All of the isolated RNA was reverse transcribed, so expressed TCRB transcripts were sequenced. Only in-frame clones appear in the TCRdb table, and some are missing; sequencing was by immunoSEQ multiplex PCR. The sample contains 400,000 or so clones, around 10% of which appear only once. One heparinised draw, averaging roughly 0.12 L, was taken per donor. Sorting of CD4+ naive, central memory, regulatory and stem cell-like memory cells was performed via CD45RO/CCR7/CD25/CD127/CD95/CD27. This record belongs to a study of beta chain features in type 1 diabetes. Overall study: Healthy donors and patients had similar age, gender and cell yields.

Study-level findings and limits: There were fewer insertions and more deletions at the VDJ junctions of type 1 diabetes patients. The study found moderately but significantly shorter TCRB CDR3s in all four CD4+ subsets of Type 1 diabetes patients.

The material sequenced was central memory CD4+ T cells from blood. The V and J genes are TRBV6-1 and TRBJ2-7, with 8 bases lining up with TRBD1. The source is a man aged 25-40 years with type 1 diabetes. CDR3 protein: CAISKTGDGYEQYF. Written as DNA, the CDR3 is TGTGCCATCAGTAAGACAGGGGACGGCTACGAGCAGTACTTC.